This T cell receptor (beta chain) was captured by sequencing in a study of blood T cell repertoires in COVID-19. Study-level information: Samples representing acute and convalescent COVID-19 were sourced from the United States, Italy and Spain.

TCRdb keeps only in-frame clones here, not all; method: immunoSEQ multiplex PCR. The sample consists of 300,000 to 500,000 clones, around 87% of them appearing once. Participants spanned ages about 18 to 95 years and resided in 20 to 25 US areas. The V gene end was trimmed by 1 base and the J gene end by 0 bases; junction bases not matched to a gene: 9. In germline, CDR1 is KGHSH, CDR2 LQKENI. This CDR3 spans 18 amino acids. The TCR was taken from a woman aged 25 to 39 with acute COVID-19. The sequencing sample was made of PBMCs or T cells enriched from blood (not recorded which). The chain uses TRBV18 and TRBJ1-2; 9 bases map to TRBD1. CDR3 sequence: CASSPLGTGSGANYGYTF. The CDR3 DNA reads TGTGCCAGCTCACCACTCGGGACAGGGTCTGGGGCTAACTATGGCTACACCTTC.